This T cell receptor beta chain was identified in a study of blood T cell repertoires in COVID-19 (dated by TCRdb to about 2020). About the full investigation: Samples covering the acute and convalescent phases of COVID-19 were provided by collaborators in the United States, Italy and Spain. The material from the prospective study consisted of cDNA or gDNA derived from T cells, B-cell-depleted T cells, or PBMCs. Deeply sampled blood TCRbeta repertoires from subjects exposed to, actively infected with, or recovered from COVID-19 were included in the dataset. The repertoires were released in a freely available public database intended as a resource for research on the immune response to SARS-CoV-2. The samples were drawn from the first 160 participants of the ongoing ImmuneRACE study and from 1,200 or so subjects provided by 6 global collaborators. Nearly every sample came with metadata listing a de-identified subject ID, COVID-19 status, age in years and sex. HLA class I and class II types, where available, came from metadata supplied by the sample provider rather than from assay-based typing. Overall study results and their limits: The quantity of clinical and demographic metadata differed by source and by participant and was supplied without curation.

One collaborating source in Seattle enrolled patients while the patients were actively infected and followed the patients over time throughout the course of disease. The collaborating institutions used their own protocols to collect whole blood in K2EDTA tubes. For TCRbeta analysis, collaborators shipped samples as frozen whole blood, isolated PBMCs, or DNA extracted from either of those sample types. CDR3 length: 14 amino acids, cysteine to phenylalanine. The retained sequence is limited to the CDR3, 42 bases, with the frame set at the first base. The V end gives up 6 bases and the J end 5 bases, leaving 6 bases in the junction not matched to a gene. The germline V gene provides CDR1 SQVTM and CDR2 ANQGSEA. On this clone: Its antigen specificity is not known. There are no base qualities to consult, and no much larger clone falls within one base.

TCRbeta CDR3 regions were amplified from genomic DNA using the immunoSEQ Assay, a bias-controlled multiplex PCR. The authors' pipeline ran thus. The number of nucleated cells in each sample was estimated from the amplification of reference gene primers within the assay. To quantify the absolute abundance of each unique TCRbeta CDR3 rearrangement, sequence reads were collapsed and filtered. For each sample, productive Simpson clonality was calculated as the square root of Simpson's diversity index over productive rearrangements. In its TCRdb copy, this immuneACCESS table keeps in-frame sequences only and misses some clones. Where compared with another copy, unresolved V genes explain less than half of these, and the others have no known cause. V and J calls plus clone size are reproduced from that table; the DNA served to infer D and trimming. The sample profile shows some 260,000 clones; 88% of them were found once. In total, the top ten clones hold roughly 6.3% of the sample.

Sequencing was done on a sample of peripheral blood. The rearrangement joined TRBV29-1 to TRBJ2-2, and TRBD1 matches 10 of the central bases. This receptor was obtained from a woman aged 30 to 39 with COVID-19, enrolled during active disease. The CDR3: CSVGRDRGTGELFF. The DNA is TGCAGCGTCGGCAGGGACAGGGGAACCGGGGAGCTGTTTTTT.